These 4 T cell receptor beta chains were sequenced from one sample in a study of early T cells in non-severe SARS-CoV-2 infection. Via MiXCR, TCRdb re-called the 5' RACE reads, giving one row per CDR3 protein. The sample consists of approximately 68,000 distinct CDR3 sequences, about 9.5% of them appearing once. The sample consisted of whole blood, taken at baseline. These receptors originate from an adult who was a healthcare worker with PCR-confirmed SARS-CoV-2 infection or an uninfected control (not recorded which).

This clonotype was recorded many times. The chain has TRBV18 and TRBJ2-1; D remains unclear. The V gene's germline CDR1 is KGHSH and CDR2 LQKENI. This CDR3 has 12 amino acids. V was cut by 6 bases and J by 3 bases, with 6 bases left in between. This chain's CDR3 is CASSQDYNEQFF. CDR3 sequence (DNA): TGTGCCAGCTCGCAGGACTACAATGAGCAGTTCTTC.

The chain combines TRBV20-1 with TRBJ2-7; 9 bases are shared with TRBD2. CDR3 length equals 13 residues. From germline, CDR1 is DFQATT and CDR2 SNEGSKA (reference sequence). With 4 bases clipped from V and 4 bases from J, the junction kept 5 bases outside the gene matches. In DNA, the CDR3 is TGCAGTGCTAATAGCGGGGGCGATTACGAGCAGTACTTC. Protein: CSANSGGDYEQYF.

This clonotype was observed a handful of times. The chain recombines TRBV10-3 with TRBJ1-1; D might be TRBD1 (5 bases). The germline V gene has CDR1 ENHRY and CDR2 SYGVKD. The germline V and J ends were trimmed by 8 bases and 2 bases, with 15 bases remaining between them. The CDR3 covers 14 residues. The CDR3 coding sequence is TGTGCCATCGGGGAATCTGGGGGTAACACTGAAGCTTTCTTT. Amino acid sequence: CAIGESGGNTEAFF.

This clonotype is categorized as medium-sized (0.01 to 0.1%). CDR3 sequence: CASTPDGQGNYGYTF. Here the CDR3 DNA reads TGTGCCAGCACGCCAGACGGACAGGGAAACTATGGCTACACCTTC. The chain couples TRBV2 to TRBJ1-2; TRBD1 aligns across 8 bases. After removal of 7 bases from V and 2 bases from J, the junction contained 9 bases not matched to a gene. There are 15 residues in the CDR3. Per germline, CDR1 SNHLY and CDR2 FYNNEI.